The TCR beta chain under discussion was sequenced for a study of cytomegalovirus exposure and HLA in healthy donors. The CDR3 is 17 residues long. V lost 0 bases and J 3 bases, leaving 16 bases between the germline ends. Per the germline V gene, CDR1 is SGHNT and CDR2 is YYREEE (reference sequence). The PCR had 60 Vbeta and 13 Jbeta primers. Original processing notes: Later work found 80 million or so unique TCR beta chains, with some 11 million shared. Clones were sequenced by immunoSEQ multiplex PCR, and TCRdb holds only the in-frame ones, with some missing. The V and J calls and clone size are taken from that table; D and trimming were inferred from the DNA. This sample has 150,000 to 180,000 clones, with about 68% found just once.

The sequence derives from a young man in good health and CMV-seronegative. This chain links TRBV5-4 with TRBJ2-1; perhaps TRBD1 as D (6 bases). Sequencing input: PBMCs. The CDR3 is CASSLGTALPNYNEQFF. The CDR3 DNA reads as TGTGCCAGCAGCTTGGGGACAGCCCTCCCAAACTACAATGAGCAGTTCTTC. Complete variable domain (other parts from reference TRBV5-4 and TRBJ2-1): ETGVTQSPTHLIKTRGQQVTLRCSSQSGHNTVSWYQQALGQGPQFIFQYYREEENGRGNFPPRFSGLQFPNYSSELNVNALELDDSALYLCASSLGTALPNYNEQFFGPGTRLTVL.